Presented here are 11 T cell receptor beta chains from one specimen sequenced in a study of OX40 agonist ivuxolimab in advanced cancers. Repertoires were generated with immunoSEQ multiplex PCR, while TCRdb's copy carries only in-frame clones and drops some. Of 40,000 to 50,000 clones listed, around 85% were seen once; the top ten hold approximately 2.6%. The sequences come from CD4+ or CD8+ T cells sorted from blood, collected in a trial of the OX40 agonist ivuxolimab. These receptors originate from an adult with an advanced solid tumor such as melanoma, head and neck, liver or kidney cancer.

The chain carries TRBV7-8 and TRBJ2-3; TRBD2 aligns across 9 bases. V was pared by 3 bases and J by 2 bases, with 15 bases of the junction left unmatched. The germline V gene encodes CDR1 SGHVS and CDR2 FQNEAQ. The CDR3 loop spans 19 amino acids. CDR3 sequence: CASSFGRVAGDLSTDTQYF. CDR3 DNA sequence: TGTGCCAGCAGCTTTGGGCGGGTAGCGGGAGACTTATCCACAGATACGCAGTATTTT. Full variable domain (remainder filled in from reference TRBV7-8 and TRBJ2-3): GAGVSQSPRYKVAKRGQDVALRCDPISGHVSLFWYQQALGQGPEFLTYFQNEAQLDKSGLPSDRFFAERPEGSVSTLKIQRTQQEDSAVYLCASSFGRVAGDLSTDTQYFGPGTRLTVL.

This sequence joins TRBV13 and TRBJ2-3; TRBD2 agrees at 11 bases. After removal of 5 bases from V and 5 bases from J, the junction contained 6 bases not matched to a gene. The CDR3 covers 15 residues. Germline CDR1 reads PRHDT; CDR2 reads FYEKMQ (reference sequence). The CDR3 reads CASSPGGLAGDTQYF. DNA of the CDR3: TGTGCCAGCAGCCCCGGCGGACTAGCGGGAGATACGCAGTATTTT.

The CDR3 region has the DNA TGTGCCAGCTCACCACCCCTTCTCAGGGATACGCAGTATTTT. Protein sequence: CASSPPLLRDTQYF. The chain has TRBV18 and TRBJ2-3; D call uncertain. The CDR3 loop spans 14 amino acids. V lost 0 bases and J 6 bases, leaving 10 bases between the germline ends. CDR1 KGHSH and CDR2 LQKENI come from the germline V gene.

This rearrangement joins TRBV11-3 to TRBJ2-3, with 8 bases matching TRBD2. The J segment lost 6 bases and the V segment lost 4 bases, leaving 9 bases of the junction unmatched. In germline, CDR1 is SGHNT, CDR2 YENEEA. The CDR3 runs 15 residues. The CDR3 spells CASSSRLASRDTQYF. The DNA of the CDR3 is TGTGCCAGCAGCTCCCGACTAGCGAGTAGGGATACGCAGTATTTT.

The rearrangement links TRBV5-1 to TRBJ1-4; possible D gene TRBD1, 5 bases. Per the germline V gene, CDR1 is SGHRS and CDR2 is YFSETQ. Trimming shortened V by 3 bases and J by 7 bases, and 19 bases separated the two germline ends. The CDR3 has 16 residues. DNA for the CDR3: TGCGCCAGCAGCTCCCATTGGGGCAGTGGGGCTGAAAAACTGTTTTTT. Translated, it gives CASSSHWGSGAEKLFF.

This clone was picked up a small number of times. One end of the junction does not line up with germline, which may come from a read error. The chain joins TRBV18 to TRBJ2-2; TRBD1 might be the D (5 bases). Germline V gene sequence: CDR1 KGHSH, CDR2 LQKENI. This CDR3 has 13 residues. The CDR3 nucleotides read TGTGCCAGCTCCCCACAAGGGGCCGGGGAGCTGTTTTTT. Translating it yields CASSPQGAGELFF.

The chain carries TRBV28 and TRBJ1-5, with D uncertain. CDR3 length: 13 residues. Trimming cost V 3 bases and J 5 bases, with 8 bases left between them. Germline values: CDR1 MDHEN, CDR2 SYDVKM. The CDR3 sequence: CASSLSGYQPQHF. As DNA, the CDR3 is TGTGCCAGCAGTTTGTCGGGGTATCAGCCCCAGCATTTT.

The chain couples TRBV5-4 to TRBJ1-1, with 7 bases identical to TRBD1. The germline V gene has CDR1 SGHNT and CDR2 YYREEE (reference sequence). V dropped 4 bases and J dropped 2; count of bases not matched to a gene: 5. This CDR3 contains 14 residues. The CDR3 loop reads CASSKPGGNTEAFF. The CDR3, as DNA: TGTGCCAGCAGCAAGCCAGGGGGTAACACTGAAGCTTTCTTT.

The rearrangement joins TRBV6-5 to TRBJ1-1; no firm D call. The germline CDR1 and CDR2 sequences are MNHEY and SVGAGI. The CDR3 covers 12 residues. Trimming took off 3 bases at V and 5 bases at J, with 7 bases between the two ends. The CDR3 loop reads CASSYSWTEAFF. The CDR3 DNA reads as TGTGCCAGCAGTTATTCGTGGACTGAAGCTTTCTTT.

This clone was detected once. This chain joins TRBV9 and TRBJ2-7; 10 nucleotides align to TRBD2. After removal of 5 bases from V and 6 bases from J, the junction contained 14 bases not matched to a gene. This CDR3 has 16 residues. Germline V CDR1 and CDR2: SGDLS, YYNGEE. CDR3 sequence reads: CASSSSGTSGAGEQYF. For the CDR3, the DNA is TGTGCCAGCAGTTCCTCTGGCACTAGCGGGGCAGGCGAGCAGTACTTC.

The rearrangement joins TRBV2 to TRBJ2-3, with TRBD2 identical over 11 bases. Germline V gene lookup returns CDR1 SNHLY and CDR2 FYNNEI. This CDR3 contains 15 residues. J lost 0 bases, V lost 5 bases, and 1 base had no gene match. This CDR3 reads CASSRTSGSTDTQYF. CDR3 coding DNA: TGTGCCAGCAGTAGGACTAGCGGGAGCACAGATACGCAGTATTTT. Drawing the rest from reference TRBV2 and TRBJ2-3, the complete variable domain is EPEVTQTPSHQVTQMGQEVILRCVPISNHLYFYWYRQILGQKVEFLVSFYNNEISEKSEIFDDQFSVERPDGSNFTLKIRSTKLEDSAMYFCASSRTSGSTDTQYFGPGTRLTVL.